The source of this T cell receptor (beta chain) is a study of T cell repertoires in cytomegalovirus infection. Looking at the study overall: The authors relied on CMV epitopes, both recently identified HLA-C-restricted and well-studied HLA-B-restricted.

This clonotype has more than one count but fewer than ten. Its antigen is currently unknown. TCRdb fed the reads into MiXCR, producing one record per CDR3 protein. This repertoire shows 300,000 to 400,000 distinct CDR3 sequences, around 29% found once; its top ten account for around 20%. Trimming cost V 5 bases and J 7 bases, with 18 bases left between them. Germline loops: CDR1 SGHNT, CDR2 YENEEA. The length of the CDR3 is 15 residues. The sample here was cultured PBMCs, taken from culture after CMV antigen stimulation. This sequence originates from a human donor in good health (CMV status not recorded). Some clones in this sample may be carry-over from other donors' samples. The rearrangement joins TRBV11-3 to TRBJ2-1; weak D call: TRBD1 (6 bases). CDR3 coding DNA: TGTGCCAGCAGCCCAGGGGCCACTTGGAGGAATGAGCAGTTCTTC. Protein: CASSPGATWRNEQFF.